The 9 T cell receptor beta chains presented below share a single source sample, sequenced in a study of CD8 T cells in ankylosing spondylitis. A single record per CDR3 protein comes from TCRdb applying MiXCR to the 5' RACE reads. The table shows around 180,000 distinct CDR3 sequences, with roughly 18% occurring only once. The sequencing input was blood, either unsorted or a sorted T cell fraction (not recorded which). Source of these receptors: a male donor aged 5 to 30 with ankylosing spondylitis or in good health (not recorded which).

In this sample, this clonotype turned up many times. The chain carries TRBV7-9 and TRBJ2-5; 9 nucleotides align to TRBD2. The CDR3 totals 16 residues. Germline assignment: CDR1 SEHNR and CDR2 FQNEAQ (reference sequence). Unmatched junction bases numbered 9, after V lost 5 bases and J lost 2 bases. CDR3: CASSLDLAGRQETQYF. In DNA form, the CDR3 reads TGTGCCAGCAGCCTAGACCTAGCGGGAAGGCAAGAGACCCAGTACTTC.

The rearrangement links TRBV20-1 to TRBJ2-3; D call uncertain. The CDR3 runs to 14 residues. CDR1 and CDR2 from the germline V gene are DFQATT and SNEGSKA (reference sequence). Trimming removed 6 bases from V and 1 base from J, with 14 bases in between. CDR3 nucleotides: TGCAGTGCCCCCTCTGTAGGCCGCACAGATACGCAGTATTTT. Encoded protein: CSAPSVGRTDTQYF.

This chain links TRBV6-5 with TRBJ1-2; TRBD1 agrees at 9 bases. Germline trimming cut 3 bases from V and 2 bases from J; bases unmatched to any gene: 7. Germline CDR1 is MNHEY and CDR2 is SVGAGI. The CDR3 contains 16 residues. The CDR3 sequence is CASSYLGTGINYGYTF. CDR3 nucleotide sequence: TGTGCCAGCAGTTATCTCGGGACAGGGATAAACTATGGCTACACCTTC.

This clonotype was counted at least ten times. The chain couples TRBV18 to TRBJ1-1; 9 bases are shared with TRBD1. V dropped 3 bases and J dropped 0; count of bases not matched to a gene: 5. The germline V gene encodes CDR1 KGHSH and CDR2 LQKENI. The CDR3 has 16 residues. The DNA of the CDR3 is TGTGCCAGCTCACCGGACAGGGGCCGCATGAACACTGAAGCTTTCTTT. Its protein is CASSPDRGRMNTEAFF.

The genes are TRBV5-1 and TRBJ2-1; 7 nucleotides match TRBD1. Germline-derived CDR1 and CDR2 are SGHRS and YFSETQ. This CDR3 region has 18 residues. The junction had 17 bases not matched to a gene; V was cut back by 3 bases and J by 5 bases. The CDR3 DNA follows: TGCGCCAGCAGCTCCAACGCCCAGGGGGTTGGAGTAGACAATGAGCAGTTCTTC. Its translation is CASSSNAQGVGVDNEQFF.

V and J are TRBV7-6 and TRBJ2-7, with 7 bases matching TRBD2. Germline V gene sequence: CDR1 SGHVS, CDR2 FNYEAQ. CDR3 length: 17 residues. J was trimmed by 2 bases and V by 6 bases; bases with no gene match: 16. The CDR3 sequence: CASSPRPPGLNTYEQYF. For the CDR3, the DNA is TGTGCCAGCAGTCCACGACCCCCGGGACTAAACACCTACGAGCAGTACTTC.

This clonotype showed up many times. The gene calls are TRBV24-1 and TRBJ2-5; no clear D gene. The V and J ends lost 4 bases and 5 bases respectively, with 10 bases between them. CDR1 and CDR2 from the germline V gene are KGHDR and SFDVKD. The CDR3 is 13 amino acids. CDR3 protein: CATSDVRWETQYF. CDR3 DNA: TGTGCCACCAGTGACGTGCGGTGGGAGACCCAGTACTTC.

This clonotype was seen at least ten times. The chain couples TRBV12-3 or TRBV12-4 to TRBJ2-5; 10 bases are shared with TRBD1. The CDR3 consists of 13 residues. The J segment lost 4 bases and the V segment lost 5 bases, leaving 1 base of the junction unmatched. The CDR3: CASSRTGGETQYF. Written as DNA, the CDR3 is TGTGCCAGCAGTCGGACAGGGGGAGAGACCCAGTACTTC.

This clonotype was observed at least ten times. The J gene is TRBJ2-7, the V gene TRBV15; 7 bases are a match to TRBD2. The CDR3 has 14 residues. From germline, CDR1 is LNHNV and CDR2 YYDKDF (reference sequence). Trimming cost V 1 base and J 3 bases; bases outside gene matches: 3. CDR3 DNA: TGTGCCACCAGCAGAGGAAGCGGGAACTACGAGCAGTACTTC. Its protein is CATSRGSGNYEQYF.